Listed here are 20 T cell receptor beta chains from one sample, sequenced in a study of blood T cell repertoires in COVID-19. Clones were read by immunoSEQ multiplex PCR, and TCRdb kept only the in-frame ones, dropping some. The data show about 250,000 clones, 88% seen once. Sequenced: peripheral blood. The receptor set was obtained from a man older than 75 with acute or convalescent COVID-19.

V gene TRBV4-2 combines with J gene TRBJ2-1, with 9 bases lining up with TRBD2. CDR1 and CDR2 (germline): LGHNA, YNFKEQ. The J segment lost 0 bases and the V segment lost 2 bases, leaving 11 bases of the junction unmatched. The CDR3 has 19 amino acids. DNA of the CDR3: TGTGCCAGCAGCCAACCAGGGGGGAGCGGGGGGTCCTCCTACAATGAGCAGTTCTTC. It is translated as CASSQPGGSGGSSYNEQFF.

The chain is built from TRBV24-1 and TRBJ2-3; TRBD1 is a possible D gene (5 bases). V lost 9 bases and J lost 4, with 19 bases in between. The CDR3 sequence is 15 residues long. CDR1 and CDR2 from the germline V gene are KGHDR and SFDVKD. The DNA for the CDR3 is TGTGCCACCCGGGCGTCGGCAGGGTCATCAGATACGCAGTATTTT. It codes for CATRASAGSSDTQYF.

The chain joins TRBV7-2 to TRBJ1-3; TRBD1 aligns across 12 bases. This CDR3 has 17 residues. The trim removed 4 bases at V and 2 bases at J, leaving 6 bases unmatched. Germline CDR1 reads SGHTA; CDR2 reads FQGNSA. The CDR3 region is CASSSVGTGGAGNTIYF. Written as DNA, the CDR3 is TGTGCCAGCAGCTCCGTCGGGACAGGGGGCGCTGGAAACACCATATATTTT.

This chain connects TRBV4-1 to TRBJ1-1; TRBD1 agrees at 9 bases. Germline CDR1 and CDR2: MGHRA and YSYEKL. V was clipped by 5 bases and J by 3 bases; unmatched bases: 7. This CDR3 is built from 15 residues. CDR3 DNA sequence: TGCGCCAGCAGCTCGGGACAGGGAGAGTACACTGAAGCTTTCTTT. Translating gives CASSSGQGEYTEAFF.

The chain carries TRBV2 and TRBJ2-5; 11 positions agree with TRBD2. The CDR3 is 15 residues long. Trimming removed 8 bases from V and 4 bases from J; junction bases left unmatched: 9. Germline V gene data show CDR1 as SNHLY and CDR2 as FYNNEI. The CDR3 here is CASGLAGGLGETQYF. As DNA, the CDR3 is TGTGCCAGCGGCTTAGCGGGGGGGCTAGGAGAGACCCAGTACTTC.

This sequence joins TRBV6-2 or TRBV6-3 and TRBJ1-5; D is perhaps TRBD1 (6 bases). Germline CDR1 reads MNHEY; CDR2 reads SVGEGT. Trimming left V 5 bases short and J 5 bases short, with 13 bases between. The CDR3 has 14 residues. The CDR3 nucleotides are TGTGCCAGCAGTCGGCCAGGGGACCATCAGCCCCAGCATTTT. It codes for CASSRPGDHQPQHF.

This clone was seen more than once but under ten times. V and J are TRBV19 and TRBJ1-2; D might be TRBD1 (5 bases). V was trimmed by 7 bases and J by 4 bases, leaving 16 bases between them. Germline V lookup: CDR1 LNHDA, CDR2 SQIVND (reference sequence). The CDR3 spans 14 residues. CDR3 in amino acids: CASTDSGRSYGYTF. The DNA for the CDR3 is TGTGCCAGTACCGACTCAGGGAGGAGCTATGGCTACACCTTC.

V is TRBV29-1 and J is TRBJ1-1; TRBD1 matches 8 bases. CDR3 size: 14 residues. The junction had 13 bases not matched to a gene; V was cut back by 7 bases and J by 6 bases. CDR1 SQVTM and CDR2 ANQGSEA come from the germline V gene. The CDR3 is CSGAGGREIAEAFF. The DNA for the CDR3 is TGCAGCGGGGCAGGGGGCAGGGAAATTGCTGAAGCTTTCTTT.

The chain is built from TRBV19 and TRBJ2-5, with TRBD2 identical over 7 bases. This CDR3 comprises 14 residues. V trimming: 6 bases; J trimming: 1 base; junction bases outside the gene matches: 5. Germline CDR1 and CDR2: LNHDA and SQIVND (reference sequence). CDR3 DNA: TGTGCCAGTAGACAAAGCGGGACCCAAGAGACCCAGTACTTC. It specifies CASRQSGTQETQYF.

The V call is TRBV6-5, the J call TRBJ1-1; TRBD1 matches 7 bases. Germline V gene sequence: CDR1 MNHEY, CDR2 SVGAGI. V shed 6 bases, J shed 5 bases, and the junction held 9 bases outside the gene matches. This CDR3 spans 14 amino acids. The CDR3 region has the DNA TGTGCCAGCAGCCTCGACAGGGAAGTTACTGAAGCTTTCTTT. Its protein product is CASSLDREVTEAFF.

The V and J genes are TRBV27 and TRBJ2-2; D not resolved. The V end lost 2 bases, the J end lost 8 bases, and 6 bases lay between the germline ends. Germline V gives CDR1 MNHEY, CDR2 SMNVEV (reference sequence). The CDR3 extends over 12 amino acids. CDR3: CASSLVEGELFF. DNA of the CDR3: TGTGCCAGCAGTTTAGTGGAGGGGGAGCTGTTTTTT.

CDR3 protein: CASSLTSVEKLFF. The CDR3 bases are TGTGCCAGCAGCTTAACCAGCGTAGAAAAACTGTTTTTT. The chain has TRBV7-9 and TRBJ1-4; D is unresolved. V was cut by 2 bases and J by 8 bases, with 9 bases left in between. Germline V lookup: CDR1 SEHNR, CDR2 FQNEAQ (reference sequence). The CDR3 sequence is 13 residues long.

The rearrangement links TRBV3-1 (or the pseudogene TRBV3-2) to TRBJ1-4, with 8 bases aligning to TRBD1. This CDR3 has 16 amino acids. The germline V gene has CDR1 LGHDT and CDR2 YNNKEL (reference sequence). V dropped 4 bases and J dropped 8; count of bases not matched to a gene: 12. The CDR3 loop reads CASSPLTGGTGEKLFF. The DNA of the CDR3 is TGTGCCAGCAGCCCTCTTACAGGGGGGACTGGCGAAAAACTGTTTTTT.

V gene TRBV28 combines with J gene TRBJ1-3; D gene unclear. Trimming removed 8 bases at V and 4 bases at J, with 12 bases between. This CDR3 has 13 residues. From germline, CDR1 is MDHEN and CDR2 SYDVKM. Here the CDR3 DNA reads TGTGCCAGCGGATCGAGGCCCGGAAACACCATATATTTT. As protein: CASGSRPGNTIYF.

The rearrangement links TRBV4-3 to TRBJ2-1; D not certain. Trimming left V 2 bases short and J 6 bases short, with 11 bases between. CDR3 length: 14 amino acids. CDR1 is LGHNA and CDR2 is YSLEER in the germline V gene. CDR3 residues: CASSQSFSGNEQFF. The CDR3 nucleotides read TGCGCCAGCAGCCAAAGTTTTTCCGGCAATGAGCAGTTCTTC.

The V and J genes are TRBV7-2 and TRBJ1-5; tentatively, D is TRBD1 (5 bases). V lost 3 bases, J lost 6 bases, and 12 bases lay in between. The V gene's germline CDR1 is SGHTA and CDR2 FQGNSA. CDR3 size: 14 residues. The CDR3 protein is CASSFGGDGQPQHF. In nucleotides, the CDR3 is TGTGCCAGCAGCTTCGGGGGTGACGGTCAGCCCCAGCATTTT.

The chain joins TRBV7-2 to TRBJ2-2; D unresolved. The CDR3 is 16 residues long. V was trimmed by 4 bases and J by 5 bases, leaving 17 bases between them. From germline, CDR1 is SGHTA and CDR2 FQGNSA. The CDR3 DNA reads as TGTGCCAGCAGCTCGTTGATCGGCGGTAGGACCGGGGAGCTGTTTTTT. The encoded protein is CASSSLIGGRTGELFF.

This chain links TRBV5-4 with TRBJ2-3, with 7 bases lining up with TRBD1. This CDR3 is 14 amino acids long. The trim removed 2 bases at V and 5 bases at J, leaving 5 bases unmatched. The germline gives CDR1 SGHNT, CDR2 YYREEE (reference sequence). The CDR3 DNA follows: TGTGCCAGCAGCTTCCTCTCAGGGGGAGATACGCAGTATTTT. As protein: CASSFLSGGDTQYF.

The sample holds one count of this clone. CDR3 residues: CASSEALGGGDTQYF. As DNA, the CDR3 is TGTGCCAGCAGTGAAGCTTTGGGCGGGGGAGATACGCAGTATTTT. This sequence joins TRBV6-1 and TRBJ2-3, with 7 nucleotides matching TRBD2. Germline CDR1 is MNHNS and CDR2 is SASEGT. V lost 0 bases, J lost 5 bases, and 5 bases stayed unmatched. There are 15 residues in the CDR3.

The V call is TRBV5-8, the J call TRBJ1-2; the D gene is possibly TRBD1 (6 bases). The CDR3 is 15 amino acids. Germline loops: CDR1 SGHTS, CDR2 YDEGEE. V shed 4 bases and J shed 2 bases, with 15 bases lying between them. CDR3: CASSPGQPVNYGYTF. The DNA for the CDR3 is TGTGCCAGCAGCCCCGGACAGCCGGTAAACTATGGCTACACCTTC.